This TCR beta chain emerged from a study of T-cell reconstitution after alpha-beta-depleted transplantation in children. Study-wide results and caveats: There were reportedly several hundred expanded graft clones from which alpha-beta T cells came about two months after transplant. Once a year had passed after transplant, T-cell counts and diversity came mostly from newly produced T cells. Surviving recipient T cells and intrathymic progenitors accounted for some patients' high TCRbeta diversity at day 60.

Preparation of the TCRbeta library was carried out with unique molecular identifiers. TCRdb ran MiXCR on the PCR reads and lists one entry per CDR3 protein. The repertoire holds some 120,000 distinct CDR3 sequences, with more than 20% as singletons. Regarding this clonotype: Its target is unknown.

This CDR3 has 16 amino acids. The V segment lost 4 bases and the J segment 5 bases; nucleotides outside the gene matches: 7. Germline loops: CDR1 MGHRA, CDR2 YSYEKL. V is TRBV4-1 and J is TRBJ2-2; 10 bases align to TRBD1. The sample here was PBMCs, mostly from graft donor cells, taken 180 days after TCRalphabeta/CD19-depleted stem cell transplant. The source is a male patient aged 2 to 10 who had a stem cell transplant for chronic granulomatous disease, so the T cells may come from the graft donor. CDR3 in DNA: TGCGCCAGCAGCCCTTGGACAGGGGGGGTTACCGGGGAGCTGTTTTTT. Translated, it gives CASSPWTGGVTGELFF.